The 16 T cell receptor beta chains in this list originate from one sample, sequenced in a study of T cell responses to AZD1222 COVID-19 vaccine. Assay: immunoSEQ multiplex PCR; the TCRdb copy retains only in-frame clones and omits some. Of almost 80,000 clones listed, roughly 87% are singletons. The sample here was peripheral blood, taken on day 0 of AZD1222 vaccination. Every receptor here comes from an adult in good health.

The rearrangement links TRBV19 to TRBJ1-1, with D unresolved. Germline assignment: CDR1 LNHDA and CDR2 SQIVND (reference sequence). V lost 4 bases and J 3 bases, leaving 3 bases between the germline ends. The length of the CDR3 is 11 residues. The CDR3 spells CASSTYTEAFF. For the CDR3, the DNA is TGTGCCAGTAGTACTTACACTGAAGCTTTCTTT.

The chain couples TRBV3-1 (or the pseudogene TRBV3-2) to TRBJ2-5, with D hard to call. The CDR3 is 15 residues long. The germline gives CDR1 LGHDT, CDR2 YNNKEL (reference sequence). Trimming removed 4 bases at V and 3 bases at J, with 15 bases between. The CDR3 here is CASSPVVSLKETQYF. The CDR3 coding sequence is TGTGCCAGCAGCCCAGTAGTCTCGCTTAAAGAGACCCAGTACTTC.

This clone was found once. The chain couples TRBV30 to TRBJ2-6, with D uncertain. Trimming stripped 6 bases from V and 4 bases from J, with 7 bases between. CDR3 length equals 12 residues. CDR1 is GTSNPN and CDR2 is SVGIG in the germline V gene (reference sequence). CDR3 coding DNA: TGTGCCTGTCTATCCGGGGCCAACGTCCTGACTTTC. Its translation: CACLSGANVLTF.

This sequence joins TRBV18 and TRBJ2-5; tentatively, D is TRBD2 (6 bases). CDR1 is KGHSH and CDR2 is LQKENI in the germline V gene. V lost 6 bases and J lost 5, with 16 bases in between. The CDR3 has 14 residues. CDR3 bases: TGTGCCAGCTCTCCGGCTTCGGGAGAGGAGACCCAGTACTTC. Amino acids: CASSPASGEETQYF.

The chain is built from TRBV11-3 and TRBJ2-3; 7 bases agree with TRBD2. The length of the CDR3 is 17 residues. Per the germline V gene, CDR1 is SGHNT and CDR2 is YENEEA. V shed 2 bases, J shed 4 bases, and the junction held 12 bases outside the gene matches. CDR3: CASSLRVGGPLSDTQYF. The CDR3 nucleotides are TGTGCCAGCAGCTTAAGGGTGGGAGGGCCTTTGTCAGATACGCAGTATTTT. Filled out from reference TRBV11-3 and TRBJ2-3, the complete variable domain reads EAGVVQSPRYKIIEKKQPVAFWCNPISGHNTLYWYLQNLGQGPELLIRYENEEAVDDSQLPKDRFSAERLKGVDSTLKIQPAELGDSAVYLCASSLRVGGPLSDTQYFGPGTRLTVL.

The CDR3 DNA sequence: TGTGCCAGCAGCCTAGGACAGGGATACACTGAAGCTTTCTTT. It translates to CASSLGQGYTEAFF. This rearrangement joins TRBV7-2 to TRBJ1-1; the match to TRBD1 covers 8 bases. The CDR3 covers 14 residues. With V trimmed by 5 bases and J by 3 bases, 5 bases remained unmatched. Germline CDR1 SGHTA, CDR2 FQGNSA.

Only one count was recorded for this clone. This chain connects TRBV4-2 to TRBJ2-1, with D tentatively TRBD2 (6 bases). Germline V gene lookup returns CDR1 LGHNA and CDR2 YNFKEQ. CDR3 size: 15 residues. Trimming took 0 bases from V and 6 from J, leaving 12 bases between them. CDR3 loop: CASSQEAGRGNEQFF. Written as DNA, the CDR3 is TGTGCCAGCAGCCAAGAGGCGGGACGGGGCAATGAGCAGTTCTTC.

The chain carries TRBV2 and TRBJ2-5; 9 bases fit TRBD1. Germline V CDR1 and CDR2: SNHLY, FYNNEI. With V trimmed by 4 bases and J by 5 bases, 14 bases remained unmatched. CDR3 size: 17 residues. The CDR3 reads CASSVFPGQGVGETQYF. The CDR3 nucleotides are TGTGCCAGCAGTGTCTTCCCGGGACAGGGTGTAGGTGAGACCCAGTACTTC.

This chain links TRBV19 with TRBJ1-5; D remains ambiguous. The length of the CDR3 is 15 residues. Germline V gene sequence: CDR1 LNHDA, CDR2 SQIVND (reference sequence). Trimming cost V 0 bases and J 7 bases, with 13 bases left between them. The CDR3 nucleotides are TGTGCCAGTAGTATAGAAGAGGGTCCCAAACAGCCCCAGCATTTT. Translation gives CASSIEEGPKQPQHF. Full variable domain (missing parts from reference TRBV19 and TRBJ1-5): DGGITQSPKYLFRKEGQNVTLSCEQNLNHDAMYWYRQDPGQGLRLIYYSQIVNDFQKGDIAEGYSVSREKKESFPLTVTSAQKNPTAFYLCASSIEEGPKQPQHFGDGTRLSIL.

The genes are TRBV5-5 and TRBJ2-3; D possibly corresponds to TRBD2 (7 bases). Germline CDR1 is SGHKS and CDR2 is YYEKEE (reference sequence). This CDR3 region has 16 residues. V was shortened by 4 bases and J by 0 bases, with 15 bases between the two germline ends. The CDR3 region is CASSPRGRGSTDTQYF. CDR3 nucleotides: TGTGCCAGCAGCCCCCGGGGGCGGGGGAGCACAGATACGCAGTATTTT.

The chain has TRBV7-3 and TRBJ2-5; D might be TRBD1 (5 bases). The CDR3 has 14 amino acids. Germline V CDR1 and CDR2: SGHTA, FQGTGA. V lost 1 base to trimming and J lost 5 bases, with 11 bases between them. CDR3 bases: TGTGCCAGCAGCTTAAATGGGGCCCGGGAGACCCAGTACTTC. Its translation: CASSLNGARETQYF.

The chain has TRBV5-1 and TRBJ2-2; D may be TRBD1 (6 bases). This CDR3 region has 14 residues. Per the germline V gene, CDR1 is SGHRS and CDR2 is YFSETQ. V lost 4 bases and J 2 bases, leaving 9 bases between the germline ends. The CDR3 coding sequence is TGCGCCAGCAGCAGGGGACACAACACCGGGGAGCTGTTTTTT. Amino acid sequence: CASSRGHNTGELFF. Drawing the rest from reference TRBV5-1 and TRBJ2-2, the complete variable domain is KAGVTQTPRYLIKTRGQQVTLSCSPISGHRSVSWYQQTPGQGLQFLFEYFSETQRNKGNFPGRFSGRQFSNSRSEMNVSTLELGDSALYLCASSRGHNTGELFFGEGSRLTVL.

CDR3 in DNA: TGCGCCAGCAGCCTCCGCGGGAGTAGCGGGAGCGGAGATACGCAGTATTTT. Translating it yields CASSLRGSSGSGDTQYF. The chain has TRBV5-1 and TRBJ2-3; 9 bases line up with TRBD2. CDR3 length: 17 residues. Germline values: CDR1 SGHRS, CDR2 YFSETQ. Germline trimming cut 4 bases from V and 5 bases from J; bases unmatched to any gene: 14.

The chain combines TRBV5-6 with TRBJ2-3, with TRBD1 matching over 8 bases. The ends lost 0 bases at V and 0 bases at J; junction bases unmatched: 3. CDR1 is SGHDT and CDR2 is YYEEEE in the germline V gene. CDR3 length equals 16 residues. The CDR3 sequence is CASSLGTGSSTDTQYF. As DNA, the CDR3 is TGTGCCAGCAGCTTGGGGACAGGGTCCAGCACAGATACGCAGTATTTT. The full variable domain, its missing parts supplied by reference TRBV5-6 and TRBJ2-3, is DAGVTQSPTHLIKTRGQQVTLRCSPKSGHDTVSWYQQALGQGPQFIFQYYEEEERQRGNFPDRFSGHQFPNYSSELNVNALLLGDSALYLCASSLGTGSSTDTQYFGPGTRLTVL.

The chain combines TRBV5-5 with TRBJ2-2; 12 bases fit TRBD2. V dropped 3 bases and J dropped 6; count of bases not matched to a gene: 9. The V gene's germline CDR1 is SGHKS and CDR2 YYEKEE (reference sequence). The CDR3 consists of 17 residues. CDR3 DNA: TGTGCCAGCAGCTACCGGTGGTCTAGCGGGAGGGCCGGGGAGCTGTTTTTT. Translation gives CASSYRWSSGRAGELFF.

CDR3 sequence reads: CATSDFRGSTIYF. DNA of the CDR3: TGTGCCACCAGTGATTTTCGGGGGAGCACCATATATTTT. V is TRBV24-1 and J is TRBJ1-3, with a possible D match to TRBD1 (5 bases). Trimming pared 1 base from V and 9 bases from J, leaving 9 bases between. CDR1 and CDR2 (germline): KGHDR, SFDVKD. The CDR3 has 13 amino acids.